These 28 T cell receptor beta chains share one sample of origin, sequenced in a study of blood T cell repertoires in COVID-19. TCRdb's copy holds only in-frame clones and misses some; the assay was immunoSEQ multiplex PCR. In the table there are some 70,000 clones, 70% to 90% of which are singletons. The material sequenced was peripheral blood. The origin of the receptors is a woman aged 45-65 years with COVID-19, enrolled during active disease.

The chain joins TRBV28 to TRBJ2-3; maybe TRBD2 (6 bases). CDR1 and CDR2 (germline): MDHEN, SYDVKM. Trimming stripped 5 bases from V and 3 bases from J, with 21 bases between. The CDR3 extends over 17 amino acids. CDR3 amino acids: CASSTAIGRGRTDTQYF. CDR3 sequence (DNA): TGTGCCAGCAGTACCGCCATCGGTCGGGGGAGAACAGATACGCAGTATTTT.

This sequence joins TRBV11-2 and TRBJ2-1; D uncertain. Germline CDR1 and CDR2: SGHAT and FQNNGV. The CDR3 runs to 15 residues. Trimming cost V 1 base and J 0 bases, with 7 bases left between them. The CDR3 region is CASSLGQASYNEQFF. The DNA of the CDR3 is TGTGCCAGCAGCTTAGGGCAGGCCTCCTACAATGAGCAGTTCTTC.

V is TRBV12-3 or TRBV12-4 and J is TRBJ1-2; no clear D gene. Between the trimmed V and J ends, which lost 3 bases and 6 bases, there was a span of 8 bases. CDR3 length: 12 amino acids. CDR3 region: CASSFGSHGYTF. The CDR3 nucleotides read TGTGCCAGCAGTTTTGGCAGTCATGGCTACACCTTC.

The chain joins TRBV7-9 to TRBJ2-1, with 9 bases that match TRBD2. J gave up 16 bases and V 4 bases, and 8 bases lay outside the gene matches. Germline loops: CDR1 SEHNR, CDR2 FQNEAQ (reference sequence). The CDR3 has 12 amino acids. Here the CDR3 DNA reads TGTGCCAGCAGCTCCCTAGCGGGGCCCGCCTTCTTC. Protein: CASSSLAGPAFF.

The table lists this clone with a count of one. The CDR3 spells CASSSRERETQYF. CDR3 sequence (DNA): TGTGCCAGCAGCTCACGCGAACGGGAGACCCAGTACTTC. This rearrangement joins TRBV11-1 to TRBJ2-5, with no clear D. V was shortened by 4 bases and J by 5 bases, with 11 bases between the two germline ends. The CDR3 contains 13 residues. The germline V gene has CDR1 SGHAT and CDR2 FQDESV (reference sequence).

The chain recombines TRBV5-1 with TRBJ1-1; no reliable D call. Germline V gene lookup returns CDR1 SGHRS and CDR2 YFSETQ. This CDR3 has 14 residues. Between the trimmed V and J ends, which lost 1 base and 0 bases, there was a span of 7 bases. CDR3 bases: TGCGCCAGCAGCTTGTACAGCTTGAACACTGAAGCTTTCTTT. Its protein product is CASSLYSLNTEAFF.

V gene TRBV11-2 combines with J gene TRBJ2-4; the match to TRBD2 covers 8 bases. CDR1 is SGHAT, CDR2 FQNNGV, per germline. The junction had 1 base not matched to a gene; V was cut back by 5 bases and J by 1 base. This CDR3 region has 14 residues. The CDR3 coding sequence is TGTGCCAGCAGCCGGACTAGCGCCAAAAACATTCAGTACTTC. It is translated as CASSRTSAKNIQYF.

The V and J genes are TRBV27 and TRBJ2-7, with TRBD1 matching 8 bases. Germline V gene data show CDR1 as MNHEY and CDR2 as SMNVEV (reference sequence). The CDR3 is 15 amino acids. With 4 bases clipped from V and 2 bases from J, the junction kept 7 bases outside the gene matches. The CDR3 protein is CASSSTGGIAYEQYF. CDR3 nucleotides: TGTGCCAGCAGTTCTACAGGGGGGATTGCCTACGAGCAGTACTTC.

The CDR3 coding sequence is TGTGCCAGCTCACCACGGACTAGCGGGAGCTCCTACAATGAGCAGTTCTTC. Protein product: CASSPRTSGSSYNEQFF. The chain links TRBV18 to TRBJ2-1, with TRBD2 identical over 13 bases. The CDR3 is 17 amino acids. J was trimmed by 0 bases and V by 1 base; bases with no gene match: 0. The V gene's germline CDR1 is KGHSH and CDR2 LQKENI.

The J gene is TRBJ1-2, the V gene TRBV7-2; D perhaps matches TRBD1 (6 bases). Germline V gives CDR1 SGHTA, CDR2 FQGNSA. This CDR3 spans 14 amino acids. Trimming cost V 0 bases and J 8 bases, with 13 bases left between them. This CDR3 reads CASSLAQQGGGYTF. Written as DNA, the CDR3 is TGTGCCAGCAGCTTAGCGCAACAGGGCGGGGGCTACACCTTC.

The chain employs TRBV6-2 or TRBV6-3 and TRBJ2-5; 10 bases line up with TRBD2. The length of the CDR3 is 15 residues. Per the germline V gene, CDR1 is MNHEY and CDR2 is SVGEGT. The V gene end was trimmed by 2 bases and the J gene end by 5 bases; junction bases not matched to a gene: 5. CDR3 in amino acids: CASSYAAGGPETQYF. The CDR3 DNA follows: TGTGCCAGCAGTTACGCAGCGGGAGGGCCTGAGACCCAGTACTTC.

The V call is TRBV6-5, the J call TRBJ1-1, with 8 bases matching TRBD1. This CDR3 region has 13 residues. CDR1 and CDR2 (germline): MNHEY, SVGAGI. J gave up 4 bases and V 8 bases, and 6 bases lay outside the gene matches. Here the CDR3 DNA reads TGTGCCAGCTCTTTAACAGGGGGCACTGAAGCTTTCTTT. This translates into CASSLTGGTEAFF.

CDR3 bases: TGTGCCAGCAGCCAGGGGGCATCAGAGACCCAGTACTTC. Translation: CASSQGASETQYF. This chain uses TRBV5-6 with TRBJ2-5, with 8 positions matching TRBD1. This CDR3 contains 13 residues. Germline-derived CDR1 and CDR2 are SGHDT and YYEEEE. The V segment lost 4 bases and the J segment 4 bases; nucleotides outside the gene matches: 3.

This chain links TRBV10-3 with TRBJ2-3; 7 bases fit TRBD1. CDR3 length: 15 residues. Unmatched junction bases numbered 5, after V lost 4 bases and J lost 1 base. Per the germline V gene, CDR1 is ENHRY and CDR2 is SYGVKD. Written as DNA, the CDR3 is TGTGCCATCAGTGCGACAGGGCTAGGCACAGATACGCAGTATTTT. Translated: CAISATGLGTDTQYF.

The CDR3 spells CASSGTSGRAANEQFF. The CDR3 DNA reads as TGTGCCAGCAGCGGGACTAGCGGGAGGGCCGCGAATGAGCAGTTCTTC. The rearrangement links TRBV4-2 to TRBJ2-1, with TRBD2 identical over 16 bases. Looked up from germline, CDR1 is LGHNA and CDR2 is YNFKEQ. This CDR3 is built from 16 residues. Trimming took 5 bases from V and 7 from J; bases not matched to a gene: 5.

This clone has just one count. The chain uses TRBV12-3 or TRBV12-4 and TRBJ1-6, with D unresolved. The CDR3 length is 12 residues. V was trimmed by 6 bases and J by 9 bases, leaving 9 bases between them. CDR3 nucleotides: TGTGCCAGCAGGGCAGTGCCTTCACCCCTCCACTTT. Translated, it gives CASRAVPSPLHF.

The chain joins TRBV2 to TRBJ2-1, with D possibly matching TRBD1 (7 bases). Trimming shortened V by 6 bases and J by 10 bases, and 22 bases separated the two germline ends. The CDR3 is 15 amino acids. Germline CDR1 and CDR2: SNHLY and FYNNEI. The CDR3 is CASSNRDSSTSEQFF. The CDR3 DNA follows: TGTGCCAGCAGCAACCGGGACAGCTCCACTAGCGAGCAGTTCTTC. The full variable domain, with the rest looked up from reference TRBV2 and TRBJ2-1, is EPEVTQTPSHQVTQMGQEVILRCVPISNHLYFYWYRQILGQKVEFLVSFYNNEISEKSEIFDDQFSVERPDGSNFTLKIRSTKLEDSAMYFCASSNRDSSTSEQFFGPGTRLTVL.

This chain uses TRBV5-4 with TRBJ2-7; a weak D match, TRBD2 (6 bases). Trimming stripped 5 bases from V and 0 bases from J, with 12 bases between. This CDR3 is 14 amino acids long. CDR1 and CDR2 (germline): SGHNT, YYREEE (reference sequence). For the CDR3, the DNA is TGTGCCAGCAGACCGGAGACTAGCTCCTACGAGCAGTACTTC. Amino acids: CASRPETSSYEQYF.

The chain has TRBV30 and TRBJ2-7, with TRBD1 as a possible D gene (5 bases). V lost 8 bases and J 6 bases, leaving 11 bases between the germline ends. This CDR3 has 10 amino acids. Germline CDR1 GTSNPN, CDR2 SVGIG (reference sequence). CDR3 sequence: CAQGYGEQYF. DNA of the CDR3: TGTGCCCAGGGATACGGCGAGCAGTACTTC.

A few counts support this clone. The V gene is TRBV11-3, the J gene TRBJ2-2; 8 bases match TRBD2. Germline CDR1 SGHNT, CDR2 YENEEA. The J segment lost 2 bases and the V segment lost 3 bases, leaving 5 bases of the junction unmatched. This CDR3 contains 16 residues. The CDR3 sequence: CASSFSGTFNTGELFF. Written as DNA, the CDR3 is TGTGCCAGCAGCTTTAGCGGGACCTTCAACACCGGGGAGCTGTTTTTT.

This sequence joins TRBV2 and TRBJ2-2; 15 nucleotides align to TRBD2. The CDR3 extends over 22 amino acids. The germline V gene encodes CDR1 SNHLY and CDR2 FYNNEI. The ends lost 4 bases at V and 2 bases at J; junction bases unmatched: 17. The CDR3 sequence: CASSAAPGLAGGRVFNTGELFF. Here the CDR3 DNA reads TGTGCCAGCAGTGCGGCTCCGGGACTAGCGGGAGGACGAGTATTTAACACCGGGGAGCTGTTTTTT.

This chain joins TRBV28 and TRBJ2-1, with D tentatively TRBD1 (6 bases). The CDR3 runs to 15 residues. Germline-derived CDR1 and CDR2 are MDHEN and SYDVKM. V was cut by 9 bases and J by 3 bases, with 18 bases left in between. The CDR3 bases are TGTGCCAGTAAAGGGGGACCCGCCCACTACAATGAGCAGTTCTTC. Translating it yields CASKGGPAHYNEQFF.

There are a few counts of this clone. V gene TRBV9 combines with J gene TRBJ2-5; 10 bases agree with TRBD2. CDR1 is SGDLS and CDR2 is YYNGEE in the germline V gene. V was clipped by 4 bases and J by 3 bases; unmatched bases: 12. CDR3 length: 17 residues. CDR3 DNA sequence: TGTGCCAGCAGCCACTCTACTAGCGGGATTCTAAAAGAGACCCAGTACTTC. This codes for CASSHSTSGILKETQYF.

This rearrangement joins TRBV30 to TRBJ1-4; TRBD1 matches 7 bases. The CDR3 runs to 13 residues. Germline CDR1 and CDR2: GTSNPN and SVGIG (reference sequence). Trimming at V came to 2 bases and at J to 8 bases, leaving 5 bases not matched to a gene. In DNA form, the CDR3 reads TGTGCCTGGAGTTCAGGGGGAATCGAAAAACTGTTTTTT. This codes for CAWSSGGIEKLFF.

The V gene is TRBV5-6, the J gene TRBJ2-1; 10 nucleotides match TRBD2. The V segment lost 6 bases and the J segment 3 bases; nucleotides outside the gene matches: 6. Germline assignment: CDR1 SGHDT and CDR2 YYEEEE. The CDR3 runs 15 residues. Written as DNA, the CDR3 is TGTGCCAGCACCCCGGGACTAGCGCTCTACAATGAGCAGTTCTTC. Encoded protein: CASTPGLALYNEQFF.

The V call is TRBV5-1, the J call TRBJ2-3, with 11 bases aligning to TRBD2. Trimming took 2 bases from V and 2 from J; bases not matched to a gene: 10. Germline V gives CDR1 SGHRS, CDR2 YFSETQ. This CDR3 comprises 18 residues. The CDR3 protein is CASSLPSLAGGLTDTQYF. As DNA, the CDR3 is TGCGCCAGCAGCTTACCCTCCCTAGCGGGAGGCCTCACAGATACGCAGTATTTT.

V usage is TRBV5-1 and J usage is TRBJ1-1; no definite D call. Germline values: CDR1 SGHRS, CDR2 YFSETQ. V lost 5 bases, J lost 1 base, and 9 bases lay in between. This CDR3 has 13 amino acids. The DNA of the CDR3 is TGCGCCAGCAGTTTCCGGGAGAACACTGAAGCTTTCTTT. Protein: CASSFRENTEAFF.

The genes are TRBV28 and TRBJ2-5, with D possibly TRBD1 on 6 matching bases. The CDR3 runs to 13 residues. Germline V gene sequence: CDR1 MDHEN, CDR2 SYDVKM. Trimming left V 6 bases short and J 7 bases short, with 15 bases between. CDR3 DNA: TGTGCCAGCAGCTTCAGGGGCCGGGGGACCCAGTACTTC. The encoded protein is CASSFRGRGTQYF.